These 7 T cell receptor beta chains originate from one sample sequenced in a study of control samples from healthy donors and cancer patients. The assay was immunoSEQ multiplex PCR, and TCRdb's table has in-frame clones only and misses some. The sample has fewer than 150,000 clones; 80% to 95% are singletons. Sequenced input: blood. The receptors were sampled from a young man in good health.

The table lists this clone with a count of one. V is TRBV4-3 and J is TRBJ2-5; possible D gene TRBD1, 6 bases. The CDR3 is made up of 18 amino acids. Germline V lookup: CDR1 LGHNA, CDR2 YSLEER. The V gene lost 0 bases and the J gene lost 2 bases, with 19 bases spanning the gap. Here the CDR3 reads CASSQDLDRRGVQETQYF. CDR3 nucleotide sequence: TGCGCCAGCAGCCAAGACCTAGACAGGAGAGGGGTTCAAGAGACCCAGTACTTC.

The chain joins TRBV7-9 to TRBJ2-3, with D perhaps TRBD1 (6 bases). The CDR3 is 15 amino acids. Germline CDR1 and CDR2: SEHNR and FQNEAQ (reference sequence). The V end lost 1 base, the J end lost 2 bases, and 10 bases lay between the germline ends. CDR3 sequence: CASSLVRGFTDTQYF. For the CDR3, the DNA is TGTGCCAGCAGCTTAGTAAGGGGGTTCACAGATACGCAGTATTTT.

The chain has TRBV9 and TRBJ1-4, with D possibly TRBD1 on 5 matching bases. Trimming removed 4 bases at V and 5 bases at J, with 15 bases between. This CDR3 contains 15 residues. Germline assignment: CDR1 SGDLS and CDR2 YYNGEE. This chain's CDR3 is CASSLQGAQNEKLFF. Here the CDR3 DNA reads TGTGCCAGCAGCCTCCAAGGGGCGCAAAATGAAAAACTGTTTTTT.

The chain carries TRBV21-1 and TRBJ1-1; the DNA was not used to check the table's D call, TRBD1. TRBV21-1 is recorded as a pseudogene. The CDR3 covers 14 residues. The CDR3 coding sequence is TGTGCCAGCAGCACCAGGGGTCCGAACACTGAAGCTTTCTTT. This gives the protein CASSTRGPNTEAFF.

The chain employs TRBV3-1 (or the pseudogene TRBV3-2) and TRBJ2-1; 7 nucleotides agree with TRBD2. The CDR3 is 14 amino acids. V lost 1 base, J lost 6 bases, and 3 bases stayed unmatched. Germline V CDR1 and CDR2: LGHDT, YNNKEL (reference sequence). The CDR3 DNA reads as TGTGCCAGCAGCCAAGCGGGAGGATTCAATGAGCAGTTCTTC. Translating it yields CASSQAGGFNEQFF.

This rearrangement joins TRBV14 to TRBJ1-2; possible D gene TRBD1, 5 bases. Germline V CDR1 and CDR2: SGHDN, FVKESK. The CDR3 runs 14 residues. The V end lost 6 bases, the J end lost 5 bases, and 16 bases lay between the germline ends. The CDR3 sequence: CASSQKGRLYGYTF. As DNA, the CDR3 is TGTGCCAGCAGTCAGAAGGGACGGCTTTATGGCTACACCTTC.

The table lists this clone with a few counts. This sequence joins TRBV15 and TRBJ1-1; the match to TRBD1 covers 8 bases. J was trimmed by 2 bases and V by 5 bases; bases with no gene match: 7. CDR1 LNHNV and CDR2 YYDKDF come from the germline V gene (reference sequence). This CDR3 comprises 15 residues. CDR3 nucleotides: TGTGCCACCAGCTCAAGGGACAGGACTAACACTGAAGCTTTCTTT. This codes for CATSSRDRTNTEAFF.